This T cell receptor beta chain was captured by sequencing in a study of shared clonotypes between healthy human individuals. V lost 0 bases and J lost 6; bases outside the gene matches: 5. The germline gives CDR1 SGHAT, CDR2 FQNNGV. The CDR3 is 15 residues long. Here immunoSEQ multiplex PCR was the method, and the copy in TCRdb shows in-frame clones only, minus some. The table has a few million clones, approximately 90% seen once; the top ten hold around 0.4%. The material sequenced was naive CD4+ T cells from PBMCs. The subset denotes: CD45RA+ positively selected. The receptor's source is a man between 18 and 35 years old in good health. Some clones in this sample may be carry-over from other donors' samples. The chain recombines TRBV11-2 with TRBJ1-3, with 7 nucleotides matching TRBD1. This CDR3 reads CASSLERQGANTIYF. CDR3 nucleotides: TGTGCCAGCAGCTTAGAGCGACAGGGTGCAAACACCATATATTTT.